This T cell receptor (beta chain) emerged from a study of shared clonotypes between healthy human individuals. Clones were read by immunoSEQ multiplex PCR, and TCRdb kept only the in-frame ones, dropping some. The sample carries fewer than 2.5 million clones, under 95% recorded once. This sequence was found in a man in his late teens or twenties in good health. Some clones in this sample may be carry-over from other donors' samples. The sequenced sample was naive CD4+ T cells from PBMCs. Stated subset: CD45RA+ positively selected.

The CDR3 is CASNLRDTQYF. The CDR3 DNA sequence: TGTGCCAGCAACCTTCGGGATACGCAGTATTTT. The genes are TRBV7-9 and TRBJ2-3; no firm D call. Trimming left V 7 bases short and J 6 bases short, with 8 bases between. This CDR3 has 11 amino acids. Germline lookup yields CDR1 SEHNR and CDR2 FQNEAQ (reference sequence).